This TCR beta chain stems from a study of T cell repertoires in cytomegalovirus infection. Turning to the study itself: It can be stated that public TCR beta signatures indicated CMV infection as well as a matching HLA type. General study results and limits: The ex vivo response was dominated by HLA-C-restricted CMV-specific TCR beta clonotypes. The cumulative frequency of public TCR beta families identified carriers of CMV plus the relevant HLA.

TCRdb ran MiXCR on the reads and lists one entry per CDR3 protein. The sample yields under 200,000 distinct CDR3 sequences, more than 9% seen once. The germline gives CDR1 DFQATT, CDR2 SNEGSKA (reference sequence). The CDR3 has 14 amino acids. V dropped 1 base and J dropped 2; count of bases not matched to a gene: 4. This clonotype was recorded many times. What it binds is not known. The receptor was isolated from a human donor in good health (CMV status not recorded). Some clones in this sample may be carry-over from other donors' samples. Sample: PBMCs. J is TRBJ2-7 and V is TRBV20-1; TRBD2 matches at 8 bases. CDR3 region: CSARASGGPYEQYF. The CDR3 nucleotides are TGCAGTGCTAGAGCCTCGGGAGGGCCCTACGAGCAGTACTTC.